The 17 T cell receptor beta chains given below trace back to one sample, sequenced in a study of shared clonotypes between healthy human individuals. Here immunoSEQ multiplex PCR was the method, and the copy in TCRdb shows in-frame clones only, minus some. The profile shows over 2 million clones, around 92% of them singletons. Sequences were obtained from naive CD4+ T cells from PBMCs. The subset denotes: CD45RA+ positively selected. These receptors all come from a man younger than 35 in good health. Some clones in this sample may be carry-over from other donors' samples.

The chain links TRBV2 to TRBJ1-4; no reliable D call. The CDR3 covers 15 residues. CDR1 is SNHLY, CDR2 FYNNEI, per germline. Trimming pared 6 bases from V and 6 bases from J, leaving 17 bases between. CDR3 loop: CASSYTGGNHEKLFF. CDR3 DNA: TGTGCCAGCAGCTATACGGGAGGGAACCATGAAAAACTGTTTTTT.

J is TRBJ1-5 and V is TRBV28; possibly TRBD1 for D (5 bases). The CDR3 is 15 amino acids. Trimming took 7 bases from V and 7 from J, leaving 20 bases between them. Germline assignment: CDR1 MDHEN and CDR2 SYDVKM. CDR3 sequence reads: CASIVGQGTWQPQHF. The CDR3 DNA sequence: TGTGCCAGCATAGTGGGCCAGGGTACTTGGCAGCCCCAGCATTTT. Full variable domain (remainder filled in from reference TRBV28 and TRBJ1-5): DVKVTQSSRYLVKRTGEKVFLECVQDMDHENMFWYRQDPGLGLRLIYFSYDVKMKEKGDIPEGYSVSREKKERFSLILESASTNQTSMYLCASIVGQGTWQPQHFGDGTRLSIL.

CDR3 nucleotides: TGTGCCAGCAGCGGATTTGGGACAGCCCCGGATACGCAGTATTTT. Its protein product is CASSGFGTAPDTQYF. The chain has TRBV7-2 and TRBJ2-3, with 7 bases identical to TRBD1. V gave up 5 bases and J gave up 6 bases; unmatched junction bases: 11. Germline assignment: CDR1 SGHTA and CDR2 FQGNSA. This CDR3 is 15 amino acids long.

The V and J genes are TRBV19 and TRBJ1-4; TRBD1 is a possible D gene (5 bases). CDR1 and CDR2 (germline): LNHDA, SQIVND (reference sequence). V was trimmed by 8 bases and J by 1 base, leaving 14 bases between them. CDR3 length: 15 residues. The DNA of the CDR3 is TGTGCCAGTGCCCTCCGTGGGGGAACTAATGAAAAACTGTTTTTT. This codes for CASALRGGTNEKLFF. Full variable domain (missing parts from reference TRBV19 and TRBJ1-4): DGGITQSPKYLFRKEGQNVTLSCEQNLNHDAMYWYRQDPGQGLRLIYYSQIVNDFQKGDIAEGYSVSREKKESFPLTVTSAQKNPTAFYLCASALRGGTNEKLFFGSGTQLSVL.

As to this clone: Distinct nucleotide sequences in the sample also encode this CDR3. This chain uses TRBV20-1 with TRBJ1-1; D remains ambiguous. V dropped 6 bases and J dropped 4 bases, with 9 bases sitting between them. Germline CDR1 and CDR2: DFQATT and SNEGSKA (reference sequence). The CDR3 consists of 11 residues. CDR3 DNA sequence: TGCAGTGCGGCCCGTGGCACTGAAGCTTTCTTT. Translated: CSAARGTEAFF.

The chain employs TRBV7-8 and TRBJ1-2; TRBD1 matches 7 bases. In germline, CDR1 is SGHVS, CDR2 FQNEAQ. V gave up 1 base and J gave up 4 bases; unmatched junction bases: 6. The CDR3 totals 15 residues. CDR3 coding DNA: TGTGCCAGCAGCTTAGGTGCAGGGGGGACCTATGGCTACACCTTC. Its protein product is CASSLGAGGTYGYTF. Using reference TRBV7-8 and TRBJ1-2 for the parts outside the CDR3, the full variable domain is GAGVSQSPRYKVAKRGQDVALRCDPISGHVSLFWYQQALGQGPEFLTYFQNEAQLDKSGLPSDRFFAERPEGSVSTLKIQRTQQEDSAVYLCASSLGAGGTYGYTFGSGTRLTVV.

This clone has only a few counts. The gene calls are TRBV6-5 and TRBJ2-7; 10 bases line up with TRBD2. CDR3 size: 15 residues. With 6 bases clipped from V and 2 bases from J, the junction kept 7 bases outside the gene matches. Germline CDR1 is MNHEY and CDR2 is SVGAGI. CDR3 sequence: CASSAGTSATYEQYF. The CDR3 coding sequence is TGTGCCAGCAGCGCGGGGACTAGCGCAACCTACGAGCAGTACTTC.

The chain links TRBV5-4 to TRBJ1-4; 8 bases line up with TRBD1. V shed 4 bases, J shed 8 bases, and the junction held 10 bases outside the gene matches. From germline, CDR1 is SGHNT and CDR2 YYREEE (reference sequence). The CDR3 sequence is 15 residues long. The DNA of the CDR3 is TGTGCCAGCAGCACAGGACAGGGCGGGTGGGAAAAACTGTTTTTT. It codes for CASSTGQGGWEKLFF.

This clone has just a few counts. The chain recombines TRBV7-8 with TRBJ1-5; 8 nucleotides agree with TRBD1. The germline gives CDR1 SGHVS, CDR2 FQNEAQ. Trimming removed 3 bases from V and 4 bases from J; junction bases left unmatched: 5. This CDR3 comprises 15 residues. CDR3 coding DNA: TGTGCCAGCAGCTTGACAGGGGAGAGGAATCAGCCCCAGCATTTT. Encoded protein: CASSLTGERNQPQHF.

The chain carries TRBV7-8 and TRBJ2-1, with 8 bases aligning to TRBD1. V was clipped by 7 bases and J by 2 bases; unmatched bases: 4. Germline CDR1 SGHVS, CDR2 FQNEAQ. This CDR3 is 14 amino acids long. The chain's CDR3 is CASTRQGPYNEQFF. CDR3 bases: TGTGCCAGCACTCGACAGGGGCCCTACAATGAGCAGTTCTTC.

CDR3 sequence: CAWGAGASYEQYF. The CDR3 DNA follows: TGTGCCTGGGGCGCCGGGGCCTCCTACGAGCAGTACTTC. V usage is TRBV30 and J usage is TRBJ2-7; the D gene could be TRBD1 or TRBD2 (5 bases each). V was shortened by 5 bases and J by 0 bases, with 11 bases between the two germline ends. The germline V gene has CDR1 GTSNPN and CDR2 SVGIG (reference sequence). The CDR3 loop spans 13 amino acids. The entire variable domain, with the rest obtained from reference TRBV30 and TRBJ2-7, is as follows: SQTIHQWPATLVQPVGSPLSLECTVEGTSNPNLYWYRQAAGRGLQLLFYSVGIGQISSEVPQNLSASRPQDRQFILSSKKLLLSDSGFYLCAWGAGASYEQYFGPGTRLTVT.

CDR3 in DNA: TGTGCCAGCAGCTTGTCCCTCCGCGGGCACCCTAGCACAGATACGCAGTATTTT. Its translation: CASSLSLRGHPSTDTQYF. The rearrangement uses TRBV11-1 and TRBJ2-3; D may be TRBD2 (5 bases). The CDR3 totals 18 residues. Germline V gene data show CDR1 as SGHAT and CDR2 as FQDESV (reference sequence). V lost 3 bases, J lost 0 bases, and 19 bases lay in between.

The rearrangement links TRBV7-6 to TRBJ2-1; 10 bases are a match to TRBD2. CDR3 length equals 16 residues. Trimming at V came to 0 bases and at J to 4 bases, leaving 3 bases not matched to a gene. The germline CDR1 and CDR2 sequences are SGHVS and FNYEAQ. The CDR3 sequence is CASSLASAGGYNEQFF. The CDR3 DNA reads as TGTGCCAGCAGCTTAGCGTCAGCGGGAGGGTACAATGAGCAGTTCTTC.

CDR3 in DNA: TGTGCCAGCAGACTTCAGGTCGCCGACAGACACTATGGCTACACCTTC. Amino acids: CASRLQVADRHYGYTF. The chain is built from TRBV7-2 and TRBJ1-2; D is possibly TRBD1 (5 bases). The CDR3 is 16 residues long. V was pared by 6 bases and J by 3 bases, with 20 bases between. Germline V gives CDR1 SGHTA, CDR2 FQGNSA.

V usage is TRBV7-3 and J usage is TRBJ2-7; the match to TRBD2 covers 9 bases. CDR1 SGHTA and CDR2 FQGTGA come from the germline V gene. J gave up 6 bases and V 4 bases, and 7 bases lay outside the gene matches. The length of the CDR3 is 14 residues. This chain's CDR3 is CASSSREGAGEQYF. As DNA, the CDR3 is TGTGCCAGCAGCTCGCGGGAGGGGGCTGGCGAGCAGTACTTC. Based on the CDR3 plus reference TRBV7-3 and TRBJ2-7, the full variable domain is GAGVSQTPSNKVTEKGKYVELRCDPISGHTALYWYRQSLGQGPEFLIYFQGTGAADDSGLPNDRFFAVRPEGSVSTLKIQRTERGDSAVYLCASSSREGAGEQYFGPGTRLTVT.

This clone has only one observation. The chain combines TRBV6-5 with TRBJ1-3; D may be TRBD1 (6 bases). V was pared by 5 bases and J by 0 bases, with 11 bases between. The CDR3 runs 15 residues. Germline lookup yields CDR1 MNHEY and CDR2 SVGAGI. CDR3: CASSLQGSSGNTIYF. DNA of the CDR3: TGTGCCAGCAGTCTTCAGGGGTCCTCTGGAAACACCATATATTTT.

Remarks on this clone: Other DNA sequences in the same sample also yield this CDR3. CDR3 DNA: TGTGCCAGCAGTTATGGAGGGGCCAATGAAAAACTGTTTTTT. It codes for CASSYGGANEKLFF. This chain connects TRBV6-5 to TRBJ1-4; D might be TRBD1 (5 bases). Germline CDR1 is MNHEY and CDR2 is SVGAGI. V lost 3 bases and J lost 5, with 10 bases in between. CDR3 length: 14 residues.